These T cell receptor beta chains were read from a single sample in a study of tumor and adjacent non-tumor tissue in lung cancer. One entry per CDR3 protein, called by TCRdb with MiXCR from the multiplex PCR reads. This table holds 75,000 to 80,000 distinct CDR3 sequences, 75% to 90% found once. The sample consisted of lung tumor tissue. Receptors were obtained from a woman in her forties or fifties with non-small cell lung cancer. Each CDR3 is given without its conserved first and last residue. The order of the fields is CDR3 protein, CDR3 length, V gene.

CDR3: SARPIDSGNEQY; length: 12; V: TRBV20-1
CDR3: ASSQDPGGFYEQY; length: 13; V: TRBV4-1
CDR3: ASSQRVTAGRAYNEKF; length: 16; V: TRBV4-2
CDR3: ATRWGTNNSPLH; length: 12; V: TRBV6-5
CDR3: ASSISVRSNQSQH; length: 13; V: TRBV19
CDR3: ARSKDRESYEQY; length: 12; V: TRBV12-3/TRBV12-4
CDR3: SARDPISGRRNGQF; length: 14; V: TRBV20-1
CDR3: ASSLWTGAMNTEAF; length: 14; V: TRBV28
CDR3: TSSVFQSTYSNQPQH; length: 15; V: TRBV6-1
CDR3: ARSLCTQHSDTEAF; length: 14; V: TRBV11-2
CDR3: ASSSRLRGEQY; length: 11; V: TRBV6-2/TRBV6-3
CDR3: TSRLQGANSPLL; length: 12; V: TRBV6-5
CDR3: ASSQANRNGGEIQY; length: 14; V: TRBV4-1
CDR3: ATTVGTGMDTEAF; length: 13; V: TRBV12-3/TRBV12-4
CDR3: ASTEAGQGFPEAI; length: 13; V: TRBV6-6
CDR3: SARDGQAPCSYNEQF; length: 15; V: TRBV20-1
CDR3: ASNYSVGVLADLARNIQY; length: 18; V: TRBV6-6